This TCR beta chain was sequenced during a study of T cells in Graves' hyperthyroidism and ophthalmopathy. CDR3 length equals 15 residues. From germline, CDR1 is SNHLY and CDR2 FYNNEI. With 5 bases clipped from V and 2 bases from J, the junction kept 6 bases outside the gene matches. This clonotype showed up many times. Regions amplified from RNA transcripts were the TCR beta CDR3 regions. First-round RT-PCR of the TCR CDR3 relied on the HTBI primer set. In TCRdb, the multiplex PCR reads were re-called with MiXCR into one record per CDR3 protein. The sample has hundreds of thousands of distinct CDR3 sequences, approximately 15% seen once.

The sequenced material came from blood. This sequence joins TRBV2 and TRBJ1-3, with 7 nucleotides matching TRBD1. This TCR came from a woman aged 18-29 years with Graves' hyperthyroidism. The CDR3 region is CASSQGQLPGNTIYF. In nucleotides, the CDR3 is TGTGCCAGCAGTCAGGGACAGCTACCTGGAAACACCATATATTTT.